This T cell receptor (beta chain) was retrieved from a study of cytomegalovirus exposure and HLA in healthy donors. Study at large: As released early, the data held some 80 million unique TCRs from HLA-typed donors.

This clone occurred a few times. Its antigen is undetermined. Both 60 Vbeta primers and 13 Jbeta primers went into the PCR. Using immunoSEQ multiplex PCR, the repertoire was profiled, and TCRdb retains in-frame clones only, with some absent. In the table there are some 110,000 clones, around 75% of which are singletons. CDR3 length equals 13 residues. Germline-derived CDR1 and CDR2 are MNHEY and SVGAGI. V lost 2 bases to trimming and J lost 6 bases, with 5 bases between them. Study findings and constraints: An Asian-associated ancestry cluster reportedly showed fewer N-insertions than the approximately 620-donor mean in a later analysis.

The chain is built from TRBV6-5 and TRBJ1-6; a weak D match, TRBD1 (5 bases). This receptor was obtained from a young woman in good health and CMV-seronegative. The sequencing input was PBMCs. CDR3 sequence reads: CASSYDSNSPLHF. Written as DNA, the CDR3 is TGTGCCAGCAGTTACGACAGTAATTCACCCCTCCACTTT.